Below, 8 T cell receptor beta chains from the same sample are listed, as sequenced in a study of early T cells in non-severe SARS-CoV-2 infection. TCRdb reprocessed the 5' RACE reads with MiXCR, giving one entry per CDR3 protein. The table includes roughly 34,000 distinct CDR3 sequences, over 6% detected once. The sample was whole blood, taken at baseline. The receptor set was obtained from an adult who was a healthcare worker with PCR-confirmed SARS-CoV-2 infection or an uninfected control (not recorded which).

This clonotype was seen a few times. This chain connects TRBV29-1 to TRBJ1-1; the D gene is possibly TRBD1 (5 bases). Germline loops: CDR1 SQVTM, CDR2 ANQGSEA. V was shortened by 2 bases and J by 12 bases, with 19 bases between the two germline ends. There are 13 residues in the CDR3. DNA of the CDR3: TGCAGCGTTGAACCGCTAGGACCGCAGGGAACTTTCTTT. Amino acid sequence: CSVEPLGPQGTFF.

This chain joins TRBV7-2 and TRBJ1-4, with 8 bases matching TRBD1. This CDR3 is 15 amino acids long. After removal of 5 bases from V and 5 bases from J, the junction contained 7 bases not matched to a gene. Germline CDR1 reads SGHTA; CDR2 reads FQGNSA. The CDR3 spells CASSDKTGVNEKLFF. The CDR3 DNA reads TGTGCCAGCAGCGATAAGACAGGGGTCAATGAAAAACTGTTTTTT.

This clonotype appeared many times. The chain links TRBV5-1 to TRBJ2-7; TRBD1 might be the D (5 bases). Germline loops: CDR1 SGHRS, CDR2 YFSETQ. The germline V and J ends were trimmed by 0 bases and 0 bases, with 10 bases remaining between them. The CDR3 runs to 15 residues. The CDR3 DNA is TGCGCCAGCAGCTTGGCGCCAGGGTTCTCCTACGAGCAGTACGTC. Translated: CASSLAPGFSYEQYV.

The table lists this clonotype with many counts. J is TRBJ2-1 and V is TRBV29-1; D is unresolved. CDR3 length equals 12 residues. The V and J ends lost 3 bases and 5 bases respectively, with 8 bases between them. Germline V gives CDR1 SQVTM, CDR2 ANQGSEA. CDR3 sequence: CSVDLPNNEQFF. The CDR3 DNA reads as TGCAGCGTTGACCTCCCGAACAATGAGCAGTTCTTC.

This clonotype was counted only a few times. CDR3 sequence reads: CASSDPGFSSGGSGELFF. CDR3 bases: TGTGCCAGCAGTGATCCGGGGTTTTCAAGCGGGGGAAGCGGGGAGCTGTTTTTT. The chain joins TRBV6-1 to TRBJ2-2; TRBD2 aligns across 8 bases. Trimming removed 3 bases from V and 7 bases from J; junction bases left unmatched: 16. Germline V CDR1 and CDR2: MNHNS, SASEGT. The CDR3 runs 18 residues.

This clonotype has more than one count but fewer than ten. The rearrangement links TRBV5-1 to TRBJ1-1; D unclear. The CDR3 is 13 amino acids. Germline CDR1 and CDR2: SGHRS and YFSETQ. V lost 6 bases to trimming and J lost 1 base, with 10 bases between them. The CDR3 sequence: CASNEGRNTEAFF. The CDR3, as DNA: TGCGCCAGCAATGAGGGCAGGAACACTGAAGCTTTCTTT.

The gene calls are TRBV6-6 and TRBJ2-2; 14 bases are a match to TRBD2. The CDR3 contains 21 residues. Germline values: CDR1 MNHNY, CDR2 SVGAGI (reference sequence). V trimming: 0 bases; J trimming: 4 bases; junction bases outside the gene matches: 13. DNA for the CDR3: TGTGCCAGCAGTTACTCCACGTCCGGGACTAGCGGGAGATCTGTCACCGGGGAGCTGTTTTTT. Translation gives CASSYSTSGTSGRSVTGELFF.

The chain links TRBV20-1 to TRBJ1-2, with TRBD1 matching over 8 bases. Germline V CDR1 and CDR2: DFQATT, SNEGSKA (reference sequence). After removal of 3 bases from V and 4 bases from J, the junction contained 4 bases not matched to a gene. The CDR3 covers 13 residues. The CDR3 protein is CSASRTGGYGYTF. The DNA for the CDR3 is TGCAGTGCTAGCCGAACAGGGGGCTATGGCTACACCTTC.